This T cell receptor beta chain was captured by sequencing in a study of regulatory T cells in long-lasting Graves disease. The CDR3 sequence is 15 residues long. The J segment lost 4 bases and the V segment lost 6 bases, leaving 9 bases of the junction unmatched. CDR1 MNHEY and CDR2 SMNVEV come from the germline V gene (reference sequence). HTBI primers from iRepertoire and Arm-PCR of CDR3 regions yielded the TCR beta libraries. TCRdb fed the multiplex PCR reads into MiXCR, producing one record per CDR3 protein. The sample yields some 250,000 distinct CDR3 sequences, 18% seen once. Regarding time point: newly diagnosed GD, antithyroid drugs for less than 3 months. PBMC RNA served as the TCR library source. In its sample, this clonotype was seen many times. The sample was also linked to a second study, of T cells in Graves' hyperthyroidism and ophthalmopathy.

This sample comprised peripheral blood mononuclear cells (PBMCs), obtained at new diagnosis, from a patient treated with antithyroid drugs. The genes are TRBV27 and TRBJ1-5, with TRBD1 matching over 7 bases. This TCR was sampled from a woman aged 25 to 39 with Graves disease. CDR3 nucleotide sequence: TGTGCCAGCAGAATCGCCGGGACAGCGAATCAGCCCCAGCATTTT. This codes for CASRIAGTANQPQHF.